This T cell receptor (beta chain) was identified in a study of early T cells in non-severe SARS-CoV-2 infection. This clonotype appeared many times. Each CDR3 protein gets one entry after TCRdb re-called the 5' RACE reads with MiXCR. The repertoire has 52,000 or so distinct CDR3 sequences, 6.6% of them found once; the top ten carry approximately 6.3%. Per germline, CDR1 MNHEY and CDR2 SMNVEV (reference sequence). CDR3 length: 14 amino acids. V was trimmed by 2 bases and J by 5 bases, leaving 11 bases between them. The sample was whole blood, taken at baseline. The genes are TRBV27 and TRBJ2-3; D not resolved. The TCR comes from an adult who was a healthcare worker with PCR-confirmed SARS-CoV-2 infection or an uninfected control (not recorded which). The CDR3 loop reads CASSLAVSGDTQYF. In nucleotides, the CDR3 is TGTGCCAGCAGTTTAGCCGTTTCAGGAGATACGCAGTATTTT.